The TCR beta chain under discussion was sequenced for a study of beta chain features in type 1 diabetes. The CDR3 totals 16 residues. Germline V gene sequence: CDR1 SGHRS, CDR2 YFSETQ. J was trimmed by 0 bases and V by 4 bases; bases with no gene match: 9. Reverse transcribing all isolated RNA meant expressed TCRB transcripts were sequenced. Profiling relied on immunoSEQ multiplex PCR, and the TCRdb table lists in-frame clones only, not all of them. The sample contains under 450,000 clones, approximately 15% of which appear only once. The chain has TRBV5-1 and TRBJ1-1; 7 nucleotides line up with TRBD1. The sequence came from a man aged 25-45 years in good health. The sequenced sample consisted of naive CD4+ T cells from blood. The DNA of the CDR3 is TGCGCCAGCAGCCCCATGACAGGGACCATGAACACTGAAGCTTTCTTT. This translates into CASSPMTGTMNTEAFF.